This T cell receptor (beta chain) appears in the sequencing data of a study of cytomegalovirus exposure and HLA in healthy donors. Study at large: In terms of ancestry, the Caucasian-associated cluster contained about 81% of the roughly 400 genotyped donors. Study results and limitations: The authors later found HLA-associated TCR beta chains more clonally expanded than equally common others. Trimming of TCR beta V- and J-genes showed a link, identified in a later analysis, to a missense DCLRE1C variant.

PCR was performed using 60 Vbeta and 13 Jbeta primers. Sequencing was performed with immunoSEQ multiplex PCR; in TCRdb, only in-frame clones are kept and a portion is missing. The table lists roughly 150,000 clones, about 80% of them singletons. With regard to this clone: What it binds is unknown.

V was clipped by 8 bases and J by 3 bases, with 14 bases between them. CDR1 SNHLY and CDR2 FYNNEI come from the germline V gene. The CDR3 is 13 residues long. Donors likely had unrecorded immune exposures despite being nominally healthy when sampled. The sequencing sample was made of PBMCs. The TCR comes from a woman aged 40-49 years in good health and CMV-seronegative. This chain links TRBV2 with TRBJ2-7, with unresolved D. CDR3 amino acids: CASQLSKNYEQYF. The CDR3, as DNA: TGTGCCAGCCAACTGTCAAAGAACTACGAGCAGTACTTC.